This is a list of T cell receptor beta chains from one sample in a study of cytomegalovirus exposure and HLA in healthy donors. Data came from immunoSEQ multiplex PCR; TCRdb stores just in-frame clones and leaves some out. Of 110,000 to 150,000 clones in the sample, about 84% were seen once. The sample taken for sequencing was PBMCs. These receptors all stem from a woman aged 18-29 years in good health and CMV-seropositive. Both conserved end residues are part of each CDR3. D genes are given only for firm matches. Rows give clone size only sometimes, using once, few, many, or a class for an expanded clone.

. TRBJ1-1 TRBV30 . CAWSVQQPTEAFF
. TRBJ2-3 TRBV14 . CASSQLASSDTQYF
. TRBJ2-3 TRBV9 . CASSLRPIDTQYF
TRBD2 TRBJ2-1 TRBV5-1 . CASGGAGSSYNEQFF
TRBD2 TRBJ2-2 TRBV11-3 . CASSSQRGGQTGELFF
. TRBJ2-7 TRBV5-1 . CASSYDGLSYEQYF
. TRBJ1-3 TRBV9 few CASSRTDGGNTIYF
. TRBJ2-7 TRBV7-9 . CASSLAGGLGYEQYF
TRBD2 TRBJ2-7 TRBV6-1 . CASRQYSGVPYEQYF
TRBD2 TRBJ2-2 TRBV6-4 once CASSDSVEAGGPTGELFF
TRBD1 TRBJ2-7 TRBV7-9 . CASSLAPGTESYEQYF
. TRBJ1-2 TRBV6-5 . CASSYSPPGVENGYTF
. TRBJ1-1 TRBV10-3 . CAISDPREVFF
. TRBJ1-1 TRBV6-1 . CASSLEGNTEAFF
. TRBJ1-5 TRBV7-2 . CASSLRGRTSNQPQHF
TRBD1 TRBJ1-1 TRBV7-9 . CASSLRDRGRNTEAFF
TRBD1 TRBJ1-5 TRBV10-2 . CASTSGGRGYQPQHF
. TRBJ1-2 TRBV28 . CASSPLYGYTF
. TRBJ1-1 TRBV4-1 . CASSQGPLTFF
. TRBJ1-6 TRBV15 . CATSRDLTVRHNSPLHF